Listed below are T cell receptor beta chains from one sample, sequenced in a study of post-analysis software for immune sequencing data. From the PCR reads, TCRdb called clonotypes with MiXCR, one entry per CDR3 protein. The sample yields fewer than 700,000 distinct CDR3 sequences, around 47% seen once. Sample: blood. The origin of the receptors is a girl aged 5 to 17 with multiple sclerosis. Each CDR3 is given with its conserved first and last residue. The D gene is left open where the match is weak. Clone sizes are given selectively: once, few, many, or a class where the clone is expanded.

>TRBD2|TRBV4-2|TRBJ2-1|many
TGTGCCAGCAGCCAAGATGGGACTAGCGGCTACAATGAGCAGTTCTTC
CASSQDGTSGYNEQFF
>.|TRBV7-9|TRBJ1-4|.
TGTGCCAGCAGCTTAGCGGGGGGCCGGGAAAAACTGTTTTTT
CASSLAGGREKLFF
>TRBD2|TRBV6-6|TRBJ2-7|few
TGTGCCAGCACCCGGACTAGCTCCTACGAGCAGTACTTC
CASTRTSSYEQYF
>.|TRBV12-3/TRBV12-4|TRBJ2-1|.
TGTGCCAGCAGGCCCGCTAAGAGCAGCGGGTACAATGAGCAGTTCTTC
CASRPAKSSGYNEQFF
>.|TRBV5-1|TRBJ2-5|.
TGCGCCAGCAGCTTGGAACACCCCCAAGAGACCCAGTACTTC
CASSLEHPQETQYF
>.|TRBV11-1|TRBJ2-7|few
TGTGCCAGCAGCTTAAGACCTTCCCCGACCTACGAGCAGTACTTC
CASSLRPSPTYEQYF
>.|TRBV9|TRBJ1-1|.
TGTGCCAGCAGCGTAGACAACGGCAACACTGAAGCTTTCTTT
CASSVDNGNTEAFF
>.|TRBV5-1|TRBJ1-1|.
TGCGCCAGCAGCGTGCTCCGGGCGAACACTGAAGCTTTCTTT
CASSVLRANTEAFF
>.|TRBV4-2|TRBJ2-5|.
TGTGCCAGCAGCCAAGGGTTGGGAAATGTAGCGGAGACCCAGTACTTC
CASSQGLGNVAETQYF
>TRBD1|TRBV20-1|TRBJ1-4|once
TGCAGTGCTAGAGATCACGGGACAGGGGGAAAACTGTTTTTT
CSARDHGTGGKLFF
>TRBD1|TRBV2|TRBJ1-1|few
TGTGCCAGCAGGGAATACAGGGGCCCTAACACTGAAGCTTTCTTT
CASREYRGPNTEAFF
>TRBD2|TRBV20-1|TRBJ2-3|.
TGCAGTGCTCTAAAGCGGGAGGGGGGAGATACGCAGTATTTT
CSALKREGGDTQYF
>.|TRBV12-3/TRBV12-4|TRBJ1-5|.
TGTGCCAGCAGTTATCGTTCAGGTCAGCCCCAGCATTTT
CASSYRSGQPQHF
>.|TRBV12-3/TRBV12-4|TRBJ1-1|.
TGTGCCAGCAGTTTCAGGAGGAACACTGAAGCTTTCTTT
CASSFRRNTEAFF
>TRBD1|TRBV9|TRBJ2-7|.
TGTGCCAGCAGCGACCGGGACAGGGGGCACGAGCAGTACTTC
CASSDRDRGHEQYF
>.|TRBV10-1|TRBJ1-5|few
TGCGCCAGTACCAACGGGTATAGCAATCAGCCCCAGCATTTT
CASTNGYSNQPQHF
>.|TRBV10-3|TRBJ2-1|few
TGTGCCATCAGTAGACTAGACAGGAACTCCTACAATGAGCAGTTCTTC
CAISRLDRNSYNEQFF
>TRBD1|TRBV11-2|TRBJ2-1|.
TGTGCCAGCAGTTCAAACAGGGGAACCTACAATGAGCAGTTCTTC
CASSSNRGTYNEQFF
>.|TRBV20-1|TRBJ1-1|.
TGCAGTGCTAGCAACCGGGTCGGGGATGGAGACACTGAAGCTTTCTTT
CSASNRVGDGDTEAFF
>.|TRBV2|TRBJ2-1|.
TGTGCCAGCGGGAACCTGTTGAATGAGCAGTTCTTC
CASGNLLNEQFF
>.|TRBV24-1|TRBJ2-6|.
TGTGCCACCAGTGATTCACAGGGTTCTGGGGCCAACGTCCTGACTTTC
CATSDSQGSGANVLTF
>.|TRBV7-9|TRBJ2-3|.
TGTGCCAGCAGCCCTCGGGGCAGCCTATCGAATACGCAGTATTTT
CASSPRGSLSNTQYF
>.|TRBV15|TRBJ2-5|many
TGTGCCACCAGCATACAAGAGACCCAGTACTTC
CATSIQETQYF
>TRBD2|TRBV5-1|TRBJ2-1|.
TGCGCCAGCAGCTTGGTTCGGCTAGCGGGAGGGAATGAGCAGTTCTTC
CASSLVRLAGGNEQFF
>.|TRBV30|TRBJ1-1|.
TGTGCCTGGAGTGTAGGTGGGGAAGCTTTCTTT
CAWSVGGEAFF
>.|TRBV7-2|TRBJ2-4|.
TGTGCCAGCAGCTTCGTACACAGTCAGGGCAAAAACATTCAGTACTTC
CASSFVHSQGKNIQYF
>.|TRBV15|TRBJ2-7|.
TGTGCCACCAGCAGAGACACCCGGGACACCCGGTACTTC
CATSRDTRDTRYF
>TRBD2|TRBV20-1|TRBJ2-1|.
TGCAGTGCTAGGGGGAGGGCGCCAAATGAGCAGTTCTTC
CSARGRAPNEQFF
>.|TRBV7-9|TRBJ1-1|.
TGTGCCAGCAGTAAAACGGGGGCCGAAGCTTTCTTT
CASSKTGAEAFF
>TRBD1|TRBV9|TRBJ2-3|few
TGTGCCAGCAGCGTTCTTACAGGGGGTTTAGATACGCAGTATTTT
CASSVLTGGLDTQYF
>.|TRBV27|TRBJ2-3|few
TGTGCCAGCAGTTCCAGGACTACAACAGATACGCAGTATTTT
CASSSRTTTDTQYF
>.|TRBV6-6|TRBJ2-1|.
TGTGCCAGCAGTTTTAACGGTGGGGAGCAGTTCTTC
CASSFNGGEQFF
>TRBD2|TRBV12-3/TRBV12-4|TRBJ2-5|many
TGTGCCAGCAGTGGGACCTCGAACGCGGGACTAAGAAGGACCCAGTACTTC
CASSGTSNAGLRRTQYF
>TRBD2|TRBV5-1|TRBJ2-3|.
TGCGCCAGCAGCTTGACGACTAGCGGGACCACAGATACGCAGTATTTT
CASSLTTSGTTDTQYF
>TRBD1|TRBV27|TRBJ2-1|.
TGTGCCAGTCGAAAACGGGACAGCTTCTACAATGAGCAGTTCTTC
CASRKRDSFYNEQFF
>TRBD2|TRBV15|TRBJ2-5|.
TGTGCCACCAGCAGAGATCTAGCGGGGGAAGAGACCCAGTACTTC
CATSRDLAGEETQYF
>TRBD1|TRBV4-1|TRBJ2-7|few
TGCGCCAGCAGCCAACCCTATGGGACAGGGAACTACGAGCAGTACTTC
CASSQPYGTGNYEQYF
>.|TRBV7-9|TRBJ2-5|.
TGTGCCAGCAGCTCCATGACTGCTTGGGAGCAGTACTTC
CASSSMTAWEQYF